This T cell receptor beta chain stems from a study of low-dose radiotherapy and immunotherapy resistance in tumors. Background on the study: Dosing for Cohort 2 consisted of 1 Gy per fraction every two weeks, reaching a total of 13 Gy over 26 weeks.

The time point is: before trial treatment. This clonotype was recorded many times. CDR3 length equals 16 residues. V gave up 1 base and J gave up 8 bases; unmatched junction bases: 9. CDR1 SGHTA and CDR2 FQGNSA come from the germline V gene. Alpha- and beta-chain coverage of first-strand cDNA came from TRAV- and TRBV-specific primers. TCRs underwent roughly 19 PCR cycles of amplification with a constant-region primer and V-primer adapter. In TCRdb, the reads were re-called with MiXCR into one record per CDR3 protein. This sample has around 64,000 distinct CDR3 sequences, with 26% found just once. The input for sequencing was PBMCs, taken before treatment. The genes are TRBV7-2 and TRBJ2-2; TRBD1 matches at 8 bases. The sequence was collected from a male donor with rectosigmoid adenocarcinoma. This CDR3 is CASSLVSQGARGELFF. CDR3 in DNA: TGTGCCAGCAGCTTAGTTAGCCAGGGGGCGAGAGGGGAGCTGTTTTTT.